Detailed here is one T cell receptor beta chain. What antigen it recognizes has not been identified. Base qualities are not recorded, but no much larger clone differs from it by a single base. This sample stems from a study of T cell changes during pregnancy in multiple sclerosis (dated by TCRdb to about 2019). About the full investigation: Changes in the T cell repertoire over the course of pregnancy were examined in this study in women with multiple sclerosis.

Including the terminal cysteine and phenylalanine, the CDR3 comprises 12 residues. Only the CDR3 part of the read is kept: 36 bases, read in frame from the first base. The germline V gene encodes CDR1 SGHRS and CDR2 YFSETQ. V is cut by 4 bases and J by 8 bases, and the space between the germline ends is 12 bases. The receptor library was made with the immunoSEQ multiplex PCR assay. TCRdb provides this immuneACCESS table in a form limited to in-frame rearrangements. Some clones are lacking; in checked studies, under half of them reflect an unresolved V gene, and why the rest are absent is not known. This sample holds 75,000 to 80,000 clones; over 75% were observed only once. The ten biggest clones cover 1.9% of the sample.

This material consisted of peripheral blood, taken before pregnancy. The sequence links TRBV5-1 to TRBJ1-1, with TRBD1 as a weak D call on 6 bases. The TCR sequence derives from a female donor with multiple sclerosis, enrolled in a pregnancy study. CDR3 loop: CASSPGHKEAFF. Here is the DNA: TGCGCCAGCAGCCCGGGACATAAAGAAGCTTTCTTT.